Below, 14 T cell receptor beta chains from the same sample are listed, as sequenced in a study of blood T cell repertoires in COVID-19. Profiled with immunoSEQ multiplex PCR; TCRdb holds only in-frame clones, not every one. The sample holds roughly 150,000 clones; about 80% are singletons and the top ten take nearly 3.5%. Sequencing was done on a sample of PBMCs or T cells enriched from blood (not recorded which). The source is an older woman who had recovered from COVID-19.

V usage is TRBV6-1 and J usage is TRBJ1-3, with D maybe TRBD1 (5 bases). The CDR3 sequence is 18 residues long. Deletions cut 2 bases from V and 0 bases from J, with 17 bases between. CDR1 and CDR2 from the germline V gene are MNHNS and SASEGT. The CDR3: CASSEYGGTASSGNTIYF. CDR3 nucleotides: TGTGCCAGCAGTGAATATGGGGGGACGGCCTCCTCTGGAAACACCATATATTTT.

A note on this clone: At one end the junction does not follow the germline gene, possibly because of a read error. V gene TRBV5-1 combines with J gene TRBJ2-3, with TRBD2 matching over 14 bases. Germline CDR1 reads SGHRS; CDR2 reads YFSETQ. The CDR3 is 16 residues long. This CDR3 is CASSWGTSGSTDAQYF. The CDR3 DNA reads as TGCGCCAGCAGCTGGGGGACTAGCGGGAGCACAGATGCGCAGTATTTT. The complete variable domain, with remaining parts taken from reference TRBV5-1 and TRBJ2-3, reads KAGVTQTPRYLIKTRGQQVTLSCSPISGHRSVSWYQQTPGQGLQFLFEYFSETQRNKGNFPGRFSGRQFSNSRSEMNVSTLELGDSALYLCASSWGTSGSTDAQYFGPGTRLTVL.

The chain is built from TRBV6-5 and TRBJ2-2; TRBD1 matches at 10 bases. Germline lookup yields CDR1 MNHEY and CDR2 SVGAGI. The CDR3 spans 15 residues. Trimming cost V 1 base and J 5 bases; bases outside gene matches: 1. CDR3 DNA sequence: TGTGCCAGCAGTTACTGGACAGGGGGAACCGGGGAGCTGTTTTTT. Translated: CASSYWTGGTGELFF.

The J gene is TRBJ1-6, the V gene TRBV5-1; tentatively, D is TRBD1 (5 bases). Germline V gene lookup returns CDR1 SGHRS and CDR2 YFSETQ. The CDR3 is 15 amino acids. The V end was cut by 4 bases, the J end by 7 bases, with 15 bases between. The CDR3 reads CASSPGDGFNSPLHF. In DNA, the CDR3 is TGCGCCAGCAGCCCGGGGGACGGCTTCAATTCACCCCTCCACTTT. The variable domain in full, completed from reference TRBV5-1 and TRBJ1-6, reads KAGVTQTPRYLIKTRGQQVTLSCSPISGHRSVSWYQQTPGQGLQFLFEYFSETQRNKGNFPGRFSGRQFSNSRSEMNVSTLELGDSALYLCASSPGDGFNSPLHFGNGTRLTVT.

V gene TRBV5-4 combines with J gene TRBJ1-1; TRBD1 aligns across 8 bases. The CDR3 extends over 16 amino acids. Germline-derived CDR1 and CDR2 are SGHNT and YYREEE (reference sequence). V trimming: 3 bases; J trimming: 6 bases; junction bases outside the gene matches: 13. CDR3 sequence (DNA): TGTGCCAGCAGCTCGAAGGCAGGGGGCGTGCTCCCTGAAGCTTTCTTT. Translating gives CASSSKAGGVLPEAFF.

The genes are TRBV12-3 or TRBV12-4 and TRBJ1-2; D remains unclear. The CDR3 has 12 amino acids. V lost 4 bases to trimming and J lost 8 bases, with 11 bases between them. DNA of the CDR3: TGTGCCAGCAGTTCGCTCACATGGGGCTACACCTTC. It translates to CASSSLTWGYTF.

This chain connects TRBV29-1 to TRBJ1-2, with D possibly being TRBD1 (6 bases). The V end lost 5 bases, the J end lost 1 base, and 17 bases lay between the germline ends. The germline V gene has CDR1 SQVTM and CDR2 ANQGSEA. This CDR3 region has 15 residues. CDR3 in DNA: TGCAGCGTTCAGGGGACAAAAAAAGATAACTATGGCTACACCTTC. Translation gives CSVQGTKKDNYGYTF.

CDR3 protein: CASRRLAHNEQFF. CDR3 sequence (DNA): TGTGCCAGCAGGCGACTAGCGCACAATGAGCAGTTCTTC. The V call is TRBV11-2, the J call TRBJ2-1; 8 nucleotides match TRBD2. Germline V CDR1 and CDR2: SGHAT, FQNNGV. CDR3 length equals 13 residues. With V trimmed by 6 bases and J by 5 bases, 3 bases remained unmatched.

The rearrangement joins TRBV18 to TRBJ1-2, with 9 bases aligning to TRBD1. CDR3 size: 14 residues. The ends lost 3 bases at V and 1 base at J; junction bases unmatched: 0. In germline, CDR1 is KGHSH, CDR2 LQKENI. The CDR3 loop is CASSPGQGNYGYTF. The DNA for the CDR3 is TGTGCCAGCTCACCGGGACAGGGTAACTATGGCTACACCTTC.

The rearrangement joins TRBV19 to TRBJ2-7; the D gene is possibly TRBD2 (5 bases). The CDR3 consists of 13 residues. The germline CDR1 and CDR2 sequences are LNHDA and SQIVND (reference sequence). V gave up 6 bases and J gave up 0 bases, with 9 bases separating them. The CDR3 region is CASRSEVSYEQYF. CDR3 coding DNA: TGTGCCAGTAGATCGGAGGTCTCCTACGAGCAGTACTTC.

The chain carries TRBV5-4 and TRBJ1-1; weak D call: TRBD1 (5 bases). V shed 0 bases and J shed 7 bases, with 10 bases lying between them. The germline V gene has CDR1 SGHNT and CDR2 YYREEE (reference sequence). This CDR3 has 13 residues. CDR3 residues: CASSLELGGEAFF. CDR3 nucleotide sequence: TGTGCCAGCAGCTTGGAACTGGGGGGTGAAGCTTTCTTT.

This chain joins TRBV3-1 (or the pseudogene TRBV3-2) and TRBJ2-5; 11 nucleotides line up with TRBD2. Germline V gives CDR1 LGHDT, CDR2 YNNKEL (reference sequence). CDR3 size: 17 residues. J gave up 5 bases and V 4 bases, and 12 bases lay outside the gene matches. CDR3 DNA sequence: TGTGCCAGCAGCCTTTTTGGTTCTAGCGGGGGGTTGGAGACCCAGTACTTC. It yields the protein CASSLFGSSGGLETQYF.

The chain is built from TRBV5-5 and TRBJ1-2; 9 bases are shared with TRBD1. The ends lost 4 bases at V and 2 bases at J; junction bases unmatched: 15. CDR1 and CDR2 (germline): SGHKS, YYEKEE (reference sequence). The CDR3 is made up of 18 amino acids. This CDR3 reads CASSTRTGAGAENYGYTF. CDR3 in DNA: TGTGCCAGCAGCACCCGGACAGGGGCGGGAGCTGAGAACTATGGCTACACCTTC.

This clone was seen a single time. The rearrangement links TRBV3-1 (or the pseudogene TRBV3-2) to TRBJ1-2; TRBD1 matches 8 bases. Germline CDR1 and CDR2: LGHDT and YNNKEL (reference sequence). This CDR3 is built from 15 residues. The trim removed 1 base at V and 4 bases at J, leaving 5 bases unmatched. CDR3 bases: TGTGCCAGCAGCCAAGCGGGACAGGAGGTCTATGGCTACACCTTC. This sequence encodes CASSQAGQEVYGYTF.